Included here is one T cell receptor beta chain sequence, with context. Its antigen is unidentified. Study-wide results and caveats: Tumor memory CD4+ T cell TCR gene usage clustered with blood and lymph node memory CD4+ cells and lymph node naive CD4+ cells. The larger-cohort validation was restricted to a single TCR beta V-J rearrangement rather than whole repertoires.

Tregs were sorted as CD4+CD25+CD127-/low cells. This CDR3 spans 13 amino acids. Germline V gene lookup returns CDR1 DFQATT and CDR2 SNEGSKA (reference sequence). V dropped 6 bases and J dropped 3 bases, with 14 bases sitting between them. Full-length variable regions came from constant-region reverse primers plus semi-nested Nested Universal Primer A PCR. Via MiXCR, TCRdb re-called the 5' RACE reads, giving one row per CDR3 protein. The table includes 9,000 or so distinct CDR3 sequences, 34% detected once. The source material was Tregs sorted from blood. This chain links TRBV20-1 with TRBJ2-5, with D possibly matching TRBD1 (6 bases). This TCR was sampled from a female donor with breast cancer. In nucleotides, the CDR3 is TGCAGTGCATTGACAGGAACCGAAGAGACCCAGTACTTC. It specifies CSALTGTEETQYF.